One TCR beta chain is described in this entry. This clone's antigen is unknown. No base quality information exists; no much larger clone differs at one position. The trial excluded patients who had a history of autoimmune disease or who were on systemic immunosuppression. Peripheral blood for TCR sequencing was collected from all dose cohorts at baseline, on cycle 4 day 1, and on cycle 7 day 1. The samples were drawn from a first-in-human, open-label, multicenter phase I dose-escalation trial of ivuxolimab. Adults with locally advanced or metastatic melanoma, renal cell carcinoma, hepatocellular carcinoma or head and neck squamous cell carcinoma were enrolled in the trial. Before TCR sequencing, CD4+ and CD8+ T cells were separately sorted from peripheral blood. Trimming accounts for 3 bases at V and 5 bases at J, while the number of junction bases matched to no gene is 2. Taken from cysteine to phenylalanine, the CDR3 has 13 residues. This entry keeps only the CDR3 DNA: 39 bases, framed from base 1. Taken from the germline V gene, the CDR1 and CDR2 loops are SGHVS and FNYEAQ.

These data belong to a study of OX40 agonist ivuxolimab in advanced cancers. For the study in its entirety: The costimulatory receptor OX40 (CD134) was targeted by ivuxolimab, a fully human IgG2 agonistic monoclonal antibody. Partial responses occurred in three dose-escalation patients, of whom one had hepatocellular carcinoma and two had cutaneous melanoma. The monotherapy dose-escalation portion (N ≈ 55 patients) of the phase I ivuxolimab trial is reported in the paper. A male proportion of nearly 85% and a mean age of approximately 61 years, ranging from about 20 to 80, were recorded for the dose-escalation cohort. Intravenous ivuxolimab was administered to patients every 2 weeks at six dose levels: 0.01, 0.1, 0.3, 1.5, 3 and 10 mg/kg. Patients were allowed to have had prior anti-PD-1, anti-PD-L1 or anti-CTLA-4 therapy, and 40% to 45% of the dose-escalation patients had previously received checkpoint inhibitors. The point of sequencing TCRbeta in the periphery was to test whether ivuxolimab changed TCR sequence diversity and drove clonal T-cell expansion. Of the 50 to 55 patients in dose escalation, some 20 had hepatocellular carcinoma, some 15 had melanoma, 9 had renal cell carcinoma and 9 had head and neck cancer.

Genomic DNA was isolated from the sorted cells so that the TCRbeta CDR3 region could be sequenced. The immunoSEQ Assay was used to sequence the TCRbeta CDR3 regions. What TCRdb holds here is the immuneACCESS table cut down to in-frame rearrangements. Part of the clones is not present; checked against another copy, under half of the missing clones reflect an unresolved V gene, and the others are unexplained. Recorded for this sample are 25,000 to 35,000 clones; 75% to 90% of them occurred a single time. About 32% of the sample belongs to the ten largest clones. General conclusions and limits of the study: After ivuxolimab, CD8+ T cells had more expanded clones than CD4+ T cells on average. In partial responders in the 0.1-3.0 mg/kg groups, normalized peripheral clonal expansion was found to be among the lowest, especially among CD8+ T cells. The antigen specificity of the peripheral T cells that underwent clonal expansion was not determined. At doses of 0.1 to 3.0 mg/kg, clonal expansion of both CD4+ and CD8+ blood T cells was observed from baseline to week 6. Low levels of normalized T-cell clonal expansion were also seen in some patients who did not respond.

This sample comprised CD4+ or CD8+ T cells sorted from blood, obtained in a trial of the OX40 agonist ivuxolimab. This chain is built from TRBV7-6 and TRBJ2-7, with 9 junctional bases fitting TRBD1. The receptor was isolated from an adult with an advanced solid tumor such as melanoma, head and neck, liver or kidney cancer. DNA sequence: TGTGCCAGCAGCTTGGGACAGGGTGACGAGCAGTACTTC. This is translated as CASSLGQGDEQYF.